This is a list of T cell receptor beta chains from one sample in a study of Ad26.COV2.S vaccination and SARS-CoV-2 variants. Profiling relied on immunoSEQ multiplex PCR, and the TCRdb table lists in-frame clones only, not all of them. The sample includes some 480,000 clones, 87% of them seen just once. The source material was peripheral blood, sampled in a trial of Ad26.COV2.S vaccine versus placebo. The receptors come from a person between 18 and 59 years old who received the Ad26.COV2.S COVID-19 vaccine or a placebo. Each CDR3 is given with its conserved first and last residue. D genes are given only for firm matches. Size values are once, few and many counts, or a class for expanded clones, and some rows have none.

size | J | D | V | length | CDR3 | DNA
- | TRBJ1-2 | - | TRBV5-5 | 16 | CASSPFRQWGDYGYTF | TGTGCCAGCAGCCCCTTCAGACAGTGGGGTGACTATGGCTACACCTTC
- | TRBJ1-2 | - | TRBV27 | 13 | CASSQATNYGYTF | TGTGCCAGCAGTCAAGCAACCAACTATGGCTACACCTTC
- | TRBJ2-7 | - | TRBV4-3 | 15 | CASSRGLGSGYEQYF | TGCGCCAGCAGCCGGGGGTTGGGTAGCGGCTACGAGCAGTACTTC
- | TRBJ2-7 | - | TRBV18 | 17 | CASSPLPPTGVSGEQYF | TGTGCCAGCTCACCCCTTCCCCCCACGGGAGTCTCTGGGGAGCAGTACTTC
once | TRBJ1-6 | - | TRBV7-2 | 15 | CASSFFIQGNSPLHF | TGTGCCAGCAGCTTTTTTATCCAGGGAAATTCACCCCTCCACTTT
- | TRBJ1-1 | - | TRBV7-9 | 13 | CASSLASAPEAFF | TGTGCCAGCAGCTTAGCGAGTGCACCCGAAGCTTTCTTT
- | TRBJ2-3 | - | TRBV3-1/TRBV3-2 | 15 | CASSQTRSGADTQYF | TGTGCCAGCAGCCAAACGCGGTCCGGGGCAGATACGCAGTATTTT
- | TRBJ2-2 | TRBD1 | TRBV11-2 | 15 | CASSWDSPNTGELFF | TGTGCCAGCAGCTGGGACAGCCCGAACACCGGGGAGCTGTTTTTT
- | TRBJ1-1 | - | TRBV19 | 14 | CASSIGTKGTEAFF | TGTGCCAGTAGTATCGGGACCAAGGGGACTGAAGCTTTCTTT
- | TRBJ2-6 | - | TRBV4-3 | 18 | CASSQDTGHQTGANVLTF | TGCGCCAGCAGCCAAGATACAGGGCACCAGACTGGGGCCAACGTCCTGACTTTC
- | TRBJ2-3 | - | TRBV4-3 | 16 | CASSQEMVGGTDTQYF | TGCGCCAGCAGCCAAGAAATGGTCGGGGGCACAGATACGCAGTATTTT
- | TRBJ1-4 | TRBD1 | TRBV6-5 | 15 | CASSSYRGPNEKLFF | TGTGCCAGCAGTTCCTACAGGGGGCCTAATGAAAAACTGTTTTTT
- | TRBJ1-5 | - | TRBV6-5 | 13 | CASRGPGFQPQHF | TGTGCCAGCAGAGGGCCGGGGTTTCAGCCCCAGCATTTT
- | TRBJ2-2 | - | TRBV30 | 13 | CACQETLIGELFF | TGTGCCTGTCAGGAGACGCTCATCGGGGAGCTGTTTTTT
- | TRBJ2-3 | - | TRBV5-4 | 15 | CASSSRISLGDTQYF | TGTGCCAGCAGCTCCCGGATCTCCTTAGGCGATACGCAGTATTTT
- | TRBJ2-7 | - | TRBV7-8 | 12 | CASGRLDYEQYF | TGTGCCAGCGGCCGACTGGACTACGAGCAGTACTTC
- | TRBJ2-2 | - | TRBV9 | 14 | CASSVMESVGELFF | TGTGCCAGCAGCGTAATGGAGTCGGTCGGGGAGCTGTTTTTT
- | TRBJ2-5 | TRBD1 | TRBV9 | 15 | CASSPRQGIKETQYF | TGTGCCAGCAGCCCACGACAGGGGATAAAGGAGACCCAGTACTTC
- | TRBJ2-7 | - | TRBV7-9 | 16 | CASSLVQGALLYEQYF | TGTGCCAGCAGCCTAGTACAGGGAGCACTACTTTACGAGCAGTACTTC
- | TRBJ2-2 | TRBD1 | TRBV5-1 | 15 | CASSLVTGPMGELFF | TGCGCCAGCAGCTTGGTGACAGGGCCCATGGGGGAGCTGTTTTTT
- | TRBJ2-2 | TRBD2 | TRBV3-1/TRBV3-2 | 19 | CASSQDVVLAGGSSGELFF | TGTGCCAGCAGCCAAGATGTGGTACTAGCGGGAGGTAGTTCCGGGGAGCTGTTTTTT
- | TRBJ1-1 | - | TRBV28 | 14 | CASRLSGVGTEAFF | TGTGCCAGCAGACTTTCTGGGGTAGGCACTGAAGCTTTCTTT
- | TRBJ1-6 | - | TRBV18 | 15 | CASSLDRFRDSPLHF | TGTGCCAGCTCTCTCGACAGGTTTCGGGATTCACCCCTCCACTTT
- | TRBJ1-2 | - | TRBV7-9 | 17 | CASSSLGTPAGHYGYTF | TGTGCCAGCAGCTCCCTCGGGACTCCTGCAGGACACTATGGCTACACCTTC
- | TRBJ2-7 | - | TRBV7-9 | 12 | CASGEGAYEQYF | TGTGCCAGCGGAGAAGGGGCCTACGAGCAGTACTTC
- | TRBJ1-2 | TRBD1 | TRBV5-8 | 14 | CASSLGGTVYGYTF | TGTGCCAGCAGCTTGGGGGGGACAGTCTATGGCTACACCTTC
- | TRBJ2-7 | - | TRBV30 | 11 | CAWSLGDEQYF | TGTGCCTGGAGTCTGGGAGACGAGCAGTACTTC
- | TRBJ1-1 | - | TRBV4-2 | 14 | CASSQRNWDTEAFF | TGTGCCAGCAGCCAAAGAAACTGGGACACTGAAGCTTTCTTT
- | TRBJ2-3 | - | TRBV24-1 | 15 | CATSRRDTFTDTQYF | TGTGCCACCAGTCGCCGGGACACTTTCACAGATACGCAGTATTTT
- | TRBJ2-5 | - | TRBV6-5 | 15 | CASSHRAASSETQYF | TGTGCCAGCAGCCATCGGGCAGCCAGTAGCGAGACCCAGTACTTC
- | TRBJ2-6 | - | TRBV28 | 18 | CASYESGTAVPGANVLTF | TGTGCCAGCTACGAGTCCGGGACGGCAGTCCCTGGGGCCAACGTCCTGACTTTC
- | TRBJ2-7 | - | TRBV3-1/TRBV3-2 | 14 | CASSQGQTNYEQYF | TGTGCCAGCAGCCAAGGGCAAACTAACTACGAGCAGTACTTC
- | TRBJ2-1 | - | TRBV19 | 15 | CASRILASSYNEQFF | TGTGCCAGTAGAATCCTTGCAAGCTCCTACAATGAGCAGTTCTTC
- | TRBJ1-5 | - | TRBV5-6 | 15 | CASSLGQGDNQPQHF | TGTGCCAGCAGCTTAGGTCAGGGAGACAATCAGCCCCAGCATTTT
once | TRBJ1-1 | - | TRBV28 | 11 | CASDEWGEAFF | TGTGCCAGCGATGAATGGGGTGAAGCTTTCTTT
- | TRBJ2-5 | - | TRBV28 | 12 | CASRGDQETQYF | TGTGCCAGCAGGGGGGACCAAGAGACCCAGTACTTC
- | TRBJ2-2 | TRBD1 | TRBV7-6 | 16 | CASSLAGGMSTGELFF | TGTGCCAGCAGCTTAGCAGGGGGCATGTCCACCGGGGAGCTGTTTTTT
- | TRBJ1-1 | - | TRBV14 | 13 | CASRKGGDTEAFF | TGTGCCAGCAGGAAGGGGGGGGACACTGAAGCTTTCTTT
- | TRBJ1-4 | - | TRBV7-2 | 15 | CASSPQGLQNEKLFF | TGTGCCAGCAGCCCCCAGGGGCTTCAAAATGAAAAACTGTTTTTT
- | TRBJ2-7 | TRBD2 | TRBV24-1 | 18 | CATSEGTSGRVLPYEQYF | TGTGCCACCAGTGAGGGGACTAGCGGGAGGGTTCTCCCCTACGAGCAGTACTTC
- | TRBJ2-1 | TRBD2 | TRBV24-1 | 17 | CATSDLVAGGSDNEQFF | TGTGCCACCAGTGATTTGGTAGCGGGAGGCTCAGACAATGAGCAGTTCTTC
- | TRBJ1-1 | - | TRBV21-1 | 14 | CASRGRSGNTEAFF | TGTGCCAGCAGAGGACGGTCTGGGAACACTGAAGCTTTCTTT
- | TRBJ1-5 | - | TRBV28 | 16 | CASSLGGLQGNQPQHF | TGTGCCAGCAGTTTAGGGGGACTCCAGGGCAATCAGCCCCAGCATTTT
- | TRBJ1-1 | TRBD1 | TRBV28 | 15 | CASRRQGALNTEAFF | TGTGCCAGCAGACGACAGGGGGCGTTGAACACTGAAGCTTTCTTT
- | TRBJ2-1 | TRBD1 | TRBV24-1 | 15 | CATSDPGQKGNEQFF | TGTGCCACCAGTGACCCGGGACAGAAAGGCAATGAGCAGTTCTTC
few | TRBJ2-2 | TRBD2 | TRBV28 | 15 | CASSRGGEGTGELFF | TGTGCCAGCAGTCGTGGCGGGGAGGGGACCGGGGAGCTGTTTTTT
- | TRBJ2-7 | - | TRBV3-1/TRBV3-2 | 14 | CASSQARGSYEQYF | TGTGCCAGCAGCCAAGCCCGGGGCTCCTACGAGCAGTACTTC
- | TRBJ2-7 | - | TRBV6-2/TRBV6-3 | 13 | CASSYLASYEQYF | TGTGCCAGCAGTTATCTCGCTTCCTACGAGCAGTACTTC
- | TRBJ1-1 | TRBD1 | TRBV5-6 | 15 | CASSTGQGRTTEAFF | TGTGCCAGCAGCACCGGACAGGGAAGAACGACTGAAGCTTTCTTT
- | TRBJ1-4 | TRBD1 | TRBV2 | 16 | CASFPLLGQGGEKLFF | TGTGCCAGCTTCCCCCTTCTGGGACAGGGGGGTGAAAAACTGTTTTTT
- | TRBJ2-1 | - | TRBV27 | 14 | CASSIGPLAMRLFF | TGTGCCAGCAGTATAGGGCCCCTAGCGATGCGTCTGTTCTTC
- | TRBJ1-5 | - | TRBV19 | 15 | CASSIPRGSNQPQHF | TGTGCCAGTAGTATTCCCAGGGGAAGCAATCAGCCCCAGCATTTT
few | TRBJ2-7 | - | TRBV7-9 | 12 | CATGLSSYEQYF | TGTGCCACAGGGTTGAGCTCCTACGAGCAGTACTTC
- | TRBJ2-3 | TRBD1 | TRBV5-6 | 15 | CASSFIRDRADTQYF | TGTGCCAGCAGCTTCATCAGGGACAGGGCAGATACGCAGTATTTT
- | TRBJ1-2 | - | TRBV3-1/TRBV3-2 | 14 | CASSQVPGDYGYTF | TGTGCCAGCAGCCAAGTCCCAGGGGACTATGGCTACACCTTC
- | TRBJ1-1 | - | TRBV15 | 16 | CATSRDYTKGGAEAFF | TGTGCCACCAGCAGAGATTATACTAAGGGGGGAGCTGAAGCTTTCTTT
- | TRBJ2-1 | - | TRBV27 | 16 | CASREDGRINYNEQFF | TGTGCCAGCAGGGAGGACGGGCGGATCAACTACAATGAGCAGTTCTTC
- | TRBJ2-7 | TRBD2 | TRBV5-6 | 15 | CASSWRGQGTSEQYF | TGTGCCAGCAGCTGGAGGGGTCAGGGGACTAGCGAGCAGTACTTC